This is a list of T cell receptor beta chains from one sample in a study of beta chain features in type 1 diabetes. Sequencing used immunoSEQ multiplex PCR; TCRdb keeps in-frame clones, though not all of them. The sample lists hundreds of thousands of clones, about an eighth occurring once. The sequenced sample was naive CD4+ T cells from blood. The source is a man younger than 30 with type 1 diabetes. Both conserved end residues are part of each CDR3. D genes are given only for firm matches. A clone size is listed for some rows: how often the clone was seen (once, few, many), or a class if it is expanded.

J gene: TRBJ1-2; V gene: TRBV7-9; clone size: -; D gene: -; CDR3 protein: CASSLGLGGYPDGYTF; CDR3 DNA: TGTGCCAGCAGCTTAGGTCTGGGAGGCTACCCGGATGGCTACACCTTC
J gene: TRBJ1-4; V gene: TRBV7-9; clone size: few; D gene: -; CDR3 protein: CASRVDSLNEKLFF; CDR3 DNA: TGTGCCAGCAGGGTCGACAGCCTTAATGAAAAACTGTTTTTT
J gene: TRBJ1-1; V gene: TRBV19; clone size: -; D gene: TRBD1; CDR3 protein: CASSRTGIGTEAFF; CDR3 DNA: TGTGCCAGTAGCCGGACAGGGATAGGAACTGAAGCTTTCTTT
J gene: TRBJ2-2; V gene: TRBV28; clone size: few; D gene: -; CDR3 protein: CASSANTGELFF; CDR3 DNA: TGTGCCAGCAGTGCGAACACCGGGGAGCTGTTTTTT
J gene: TRBJ2-3; V gene: TRBV4-1; clone size: -; D gene: -; CDR3 protein: CASSLRGQGWDTQYF; CDR3 DNA: TGCGCCAGCAGCCTAAGGGGTCAGGGCTGGGATACGCAGTATTTT
J gene: TRBJ2-3; V gene: TRBV7-2; clone size: -; D gene: -; CDR3 protein: CASSLGGGTISDTQYF; CDR3 DNA: TGTGCCAGCAGCTTAGGGGGCGGAACTATTTCAGATACGCAGTATTTT
J gene: TRBJ1-2; V gene: TRBV29-1; clone size: -; D gene: TRBD1; CDR3 protein: CSVGQGIANYGYTF; CDR3 DNA: TGCAGCGTCGGACAGGGGATAGCTAACTATGGCTACACCTTC
J gene: TRBJ1-4; V gene: TRBV30; clone size: -; D gene: -; CDR3 protein: CAWSLTGGGNEKLFF; CDR3 DNA: TGTGCCTGGAGTCTGACAGGAGGCGGCAATGAAAAACTGTTTTTT
J gene: TRBJ1-1; V gene: TRBV5-1; clone size: -; D gene: TRBD1; CDR3 protein: CASSPRQGMNTEAFF; CDR3 DNA: TGCGCCAGCAGCCCTCGACAGGGGATGAACACTGAAGCTTTCTTT
J gene: TRBJ1-5; V gene: TRBV7-2; clone size: few; D gene: -; CDR3 protein: CASSPRVQGKGNQPQHF; CDR3 DNA: TGTGCCAGCAGCCCTCGAGTCCAGGGCAAGGGCAATCAGCCCCAGCATTTT
J gene: TRBJ1-5; V gene: TRBV6-6; clone size: -; D gene: TRBD1; CDR3 protein: CASRRDRVNQPQHF; CDR3 DNA: TGTGCCAGCAGGCGGGACAGGGTCAATCAGCCCCAGCATTTT
J gene: TRBJ2-1; V gene: TRBV7-6; clone size: -; D gene: TRBD1; CDR3 protein: CASSSAQGSSYNEQFF; CDR3 DNA: TGTGCCAGCAGCTCGGCACAGGGGAGCTCCTACAATGAGCAGTTCTTC
J gene: TRBJ2-3; V gene: TRBV30; clone size: -; D gene: -; CDR3 protein: CAGGGWADTQYF; CDR3 DNA: TGTGCCGGGGGTGGTTGGGCAGATACGCAGTATTTT
J gene: TRBJ2-1; V gene: TRBV7-2; clone size: few; D gene: -; CDR3 protein: CASSGYGGHNEQFF; CDR3 DNA: TGTGCCAGCAGCGGGTATGGGGGGCACAATGAGCAGTTCTTC
J gene: TRBJ1-2; V gene: TRBV7-9; clone size: -; D gene: -; CDR3 protein: CASRGVGYTF; CDR3 DNA: TGTGCCAGCAGAGGTGTTGGCTACACCTTC
J gene: TRBJ1-5; V gene: TRBV4-2; clone size: few; D gene: TRBD1; CDR3 protein: CASSQDGTGDHSNQPQHF; CDR3 DNA: TGTGCCAGCAGCCAAGATGGGACAGGGGACCATAGCAATCAGCCCCAGCATTTT
J gene: TRBJ2-7; V gene: TRBV10-3; clone size: -; D gene: -; CDR3 protein: CAISESSGNWYEQYF; CDR3 DNA: TGTGCCATCAGTGAGTCTTCGGGGAATTGGTACGAGCAGTACTTC
J gene: TRBJ1-3; V gene: TRBV30; clone size: -; D gene: -; CDR3 protein: CAWSGQRTFISGNTIYF; CDR3 DNA: TGTGCCTGGAGTGGGCAGAGAACTTTTATCTCTGGAAACACCATATATTTT
J gene: TRBJ1-3; V gene: TRBV4-1; clone size: few; D gene: -; CDR3 protein: CASSQGWGTFSGNTIYF; CDR3 DNA: TGCGCCAGCAGCCAAGGTTGGGGGACCTTCTCTGGAAACACCATATATTTT
J gene: TRBJ2-3; V gene: TRBV19; clone size: few; D gene: TRBD2; CDR3 protein: CASSVFSGDTDTQYF; CDR3 DNA: TGTGCCAGTAGTGTCTTTAGCGGGGACACAGATACGCAGTATTTT
J gene: TRBJ2-5; V gene: TRBV18; clone size: few; D gene: -; CDR3 protein: CASSPPGHRETQYF; CDR3 DNA: TGTGCCAGCTCACCACCGGGGCATCGGGAGACCCAGTACTTC
J gene: TRBJ1-1; V gene: TRBV7-3; clone size: few; D gene: -; CDR3 protein: CASSSEVRRNTEAFF; CDR3 DNA: TGTGCCAGCAGCTCGGAGGTGAGACGGAACACTGAAGCTTTCTTT
J gene: TRBJ1-1; V gene: TRBV30; clone size: -; D gene: -; CDR3 protein: CAWSVKRLNTEAFF; CDR3 DNA: TGTGCCTGGAGTGTAAAGAGACTCAACACTGAAGCTTTCTTT
J gene: TRBJ1-2; V gene: TRBV2; clone size: few; D gene: TRBD1; CDR3 protein: CASSLDRTGYGYTF; CDR3 DNA: TGTGCCAGCAGTTTAGACCGGACAGGGTATGGCTACACCTTC
J gene: TRBJ1-6; V gene: TRBV5-1; clone size: -; D gene: -; CDR3 protein: CASSLDKPPLHF; CDR3 DNA: TGCGCCAGCAGCTTGGATAAGCCACCCCTCCACTTT
J gene: TRBJ2-3; V gene: TRBV6-1; clone size: -; D gene: -; CDR3 protein: CARGTGGTDTQYF; CDR3 DNA: TGTGCCAGAGGGACTGGGGGGACAGATACGCAGTATTTT
J gene: TRBJ1-2; V gene: TRBV6-5; clone size: few; D gene: -; CDR3 protein: CASSQYSNYGYTF; CDR3 DNA: TGTGCCAGCAGTCAATACAGCAACTATGGCTACACCTTC
J gene: TRBJ2-5; V gene: TRBV5-1; clone size: -; D gene: TRBD1; CDR3 protein: CASGPSGTGGKETQYF; CDR3 DNA: TGCGCCAGCGGGCCCTCGGGGACAGGGGGTAAAGAGACCCAGTACTTC
J gene: TRBJ2-1; V gene: TRBV7-8; clone size: -; D gene: -; CDR3 protein: CASSFGAGSNEQFF; CDR3 DNA: TGTGCCAGCAGCTTTGGGGCAGGATCCAATGAGCAGTTCTTC
J gene: TRBJ1-2; V gene: TRBV7-9; clone size: -; D gene: -; CDR3 protein: CASSLGSYGYTF; CDR3 DNA: TGTGCCAGCAGCTTAGGGTCATATGGCTACACCTTC
J gene: TRBJ2-1; V gene: TRBV5-1; clone size: few; D gene: -; CDR3 protein: CASSPPGGVYNEQFF; CDR3 DNA: TGCGCCAGCAGTCCCCCCGGTGGAGTCTACAATGAGCAGTTCTTC
J gene: TRBJ1-1; V gene: TRBV29-1; clone size: -; D gene: -; CDR3 protein: CSATTQVAEAFF; CDR3 DNA: TGCAGCGCAACTACTCAGGTAGCTGAAGCTTTCTTT
J gene: TRBJ1-1; V gene: TRBV12-5; clone size: few; D gene: -; CDR3 protein: CASGDSRGGNTEAFF; CDR3 DNA: TGTGCTAGTGGGGACTCCAGGGGAGGGAACACTGAAGCTTTCTTT
J gene: TRBJ2-5; V gene: TRBV2; clone size: -; D gene: -; CDR3 protein: CASSELRETQYF; CDR3 DNA: TGTGCCAGCAGTGAACTGCGGGAGACCCAGTACTTC
J gene: TRBJ2-6; V gene: TRBV6-5; clone size: few; D gene: -; CDR3 protein: CASSWGSGANVLTF; CDR3 DNA: TGTGCCAGCAGTTGGGGGAGTGGGGCCAACGTCCTGACTTTC
J gene: TRBJ1-1; V gene: TRBV4-1; clone size: -; D gene: -; CDR3 protein: CASSQFGTVNTEAFF; CDR3 DNA: TGCGCCAGCAGCCAGTTCGGGACGGTGAACACTGAAGCTTTCTTT
J gene: TRBJ2-3; V gene: TRBV4-1; clone size: few; D gene: -; CDR3 protein: CASSPVGGTDTQYF; CDR3 DNA: TGCGCCAGCAGCCCCGTGGGGGGCACAGATACGCAGTATTTT
J gene: TRBJ2-2; V gene: TRBV30; clone size: -; D gene: -; CDR3 protein: CAWSVGGGELFF; CDR3 DNA: TGTGCCTGGAGTGTTGGGGGAGGGGAGCTGTTTTTT
J gene: TRBJ2-5; V gene: TRBV30; clone size: -; D gene: TRBD2; CDR3 protein: CAWTTSGGETQYF; CDR3 DNA: TGTGCCTGGACGACTAGCGGGGGGGAGACCCAGTACTTC
J gene: TRBJ1-2; V gene: TRBV19; clone size: -; D gene: -; CDR3 protein: CASSIDVRQAYGYTF; CDR3 DNA: TGTGCCAGTAGTATAGACGTCCGACAGGCCTATGGCTACACCTTC
J gene: TRBJ1-1; V gene: TRBV30; clone size: few; D gene: -; CDR3 protein: CAWSTRLRAGSTEAFF; CDR3 DNA: TGTGCCTGGAGCACCCGCCTCAGGGCAGGGTCCACTGAAGCTTTCTTT
J gene: TRBJ1-5; V gene: TRBV28; clone size: -; D gene: TRBD1; CDR3 protein: CASRPGTGPIWGNQPQHF; CDR3 DNA: TGTGCCAGCAGGCCCGGGACAGGGCCCATATGGGGCAATCAGCCCCAGCATTTT
J gene: TRBJ1-5; V gene: TRBV4-2; clone size: few; D gene: TRBD1; CDR3 protein: CASSQDGSGTGYSNQPQHF; CDR3 DNA: TGTGCCAGCAGCCAAGATGGGTCCGGGACAGGTTATAGCAATCAGCCCCAGCATTTT
J gene: TRBJ1-2; V gene: TRBV23-1; clone size: few; D gene: TRBD1; CDR3 protein: CANPTGVIYGYTF; CDR3 DNA: TGCGCCAACCCTACAGGGGTCATCTATGGCTACACCTTC
J gene: TRBJ2-4; V gene: TRBV5-4; clone size: few; D gene: TRBD2; CDR3 protein: CASSFGGAGKNIQYF; CDR3 DNA: TGTGCCAGCAGCTTCGGGGGGGCAGGCAAAAACATTCAGTACTTC